This T cell receptor beta chain stems from a study of OX40 agonist ivuxolimab in advanced cancers. Study at large: Every 2 weeks, patients received ivuxolimab intravenously, dosed at 0.01 to 10 mg/kg.

Findings of the study overall: Low levels of normalized T-cell clonal expansion also appeared in some nonresponders.

Concerning this clone itself: Its antigen is unknown.

This table comes from immunoSEQ multiplex PCR, and its TCRdb copy is limited to in-frame clones, with some not included. The table has about 130,000 clones, about nine tenths seen once. Baseline was the first blood sampling point, followed by cycle 4 day 1 and cycle 7 day 1. The specimen comprised CD4+ or CD8+ T cells sorted from blood, sampled in a trial of the OX40 agonist ivuxolimab. The sequence derives from an adult with an advanced solid tumor such as melanoma, head and neck, liver or kidney cancer.

The chain's CDR3 is CASSPSGTAQETQYF. Here the CDR3 DNA reads TGTGCCAGCAGCCCATCCGGGACAGCCCAAGAGACCCAGTACTTC. This chain joins TRBV9 and TRBJ2-5, with 7 bases that match TRBD1. J lost 1 base, V lost 4 bases, and 7 bases had no gene match. Germline V gene sequence: CDR1 SGDLS, CDR2 YYNGEE. The CDR3 runs to 15 residues.